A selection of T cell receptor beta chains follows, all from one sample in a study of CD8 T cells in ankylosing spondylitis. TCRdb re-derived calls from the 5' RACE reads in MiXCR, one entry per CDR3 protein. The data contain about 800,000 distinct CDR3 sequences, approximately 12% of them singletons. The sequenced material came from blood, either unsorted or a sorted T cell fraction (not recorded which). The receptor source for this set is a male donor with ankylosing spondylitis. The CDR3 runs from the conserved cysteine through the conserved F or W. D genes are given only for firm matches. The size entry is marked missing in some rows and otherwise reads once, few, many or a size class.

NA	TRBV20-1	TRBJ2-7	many	TGCAGTGCTCCCCGGGACGGCTACGAGCAGTACTTC	CSAPRDGYEQYF
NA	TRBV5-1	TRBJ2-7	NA	TGCGCCAGCAGCTCCGGGATGAGCTCCTACGAGCAGTACTTC	CASSSGMSSYEQYF
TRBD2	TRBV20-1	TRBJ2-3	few	TGCAGTGCTAGAGTGGGACTAGCGGGAGTGCAGGATACGCAGTATTTT	CSARVGLAGVQDTQYF
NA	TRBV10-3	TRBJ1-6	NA	TGTGCCATCAGTGAGCAGGGTCCGGGTTCACCCCTCCACTTT	CAISEQGPGSPLHF
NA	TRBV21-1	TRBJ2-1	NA	TGTGCCAGCAGCAAAGCAATGGAGACAGGGGCCGAGGAGGGAGGGGTCAATGAGCAGTTCTTC	CASSKAMETGAEEGGVNEQFF
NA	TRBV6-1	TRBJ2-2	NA	TGTGCCAGCAGTGAGAAGGGTGCGATCGGGGAGCTGTTTTTT	CASSEKGAIGELFF
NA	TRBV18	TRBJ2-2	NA	TGTGCCAGCTCACCAGCGTTGGCCGGGGATACCGGGGAGCTGTTTTTT	CASSPALAGDTGELFF
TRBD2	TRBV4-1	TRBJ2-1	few	TGCGCCAGCACCAAAGGGTCTAGCGGGAACAATGAGCAGTTCTTC	CASTKGSSGNNEQFF
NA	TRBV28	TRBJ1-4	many	TGTGCCAGCAGTTTATGGGGGCAGGGTGAAAAACTGTTTTTT	CASSLWGQGEKLFF
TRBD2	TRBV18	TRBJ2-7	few	TGTGCCAGCTCACCCCCGACTAGCGGGAGGGCCCTAGGAGACGAGCAGTACTTC	CASSPPTSGRALGDEQYF
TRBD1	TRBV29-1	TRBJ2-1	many	TGCAGCGTCCAGAACTTAAGGACAGGGAGCTCCTACAATGAGCAGTTCTTC	CSVQNLRTGSSYNEQFF
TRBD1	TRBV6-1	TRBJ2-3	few	TGTGCCAGCTCCCCAGGGGGACACCCGACAGATACGCAGTATTTT	CASSPGGHPTDTQYF
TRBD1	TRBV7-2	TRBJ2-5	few	TGTGCCAGCACCCTACTGACAGGGGCCGGAGAGACCCAGTACTTC	CASTLLTGAGETQYF
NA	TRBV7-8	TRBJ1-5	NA	TGTGCCAGCAGCTTAGGAGCCCATCAGCCCCAGCATTTT	CASSLGAHQPQHF
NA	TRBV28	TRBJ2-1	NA	TGTGCCAGCACTCTTGGCCTCTCCTACAATGAGCAGTTCTTC	CASTLGLSYNEQFF
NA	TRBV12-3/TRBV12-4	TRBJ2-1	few	TGTGCCAGCAGTCTCTCCCTGGGGGATAGCGTAGGCAATGAGCAGTTCTTC	CASSLSLGDSVGNEQFF
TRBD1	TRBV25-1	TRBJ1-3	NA	TGTGCCAGCAGTGGACCAACAGGGGGCCCTGGAAACACCATATATTTT	CASSGPTGGPGNTIYF
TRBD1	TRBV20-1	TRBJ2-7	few	TGCAGTGCTAGAGATTCGACAGGGGGGACCTACGAGCAGTACTTC	CSARDSTGGTYEQYF
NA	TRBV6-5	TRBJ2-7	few	TGTGCCAGCAGTTACTCGGGCCACGCCTACGAGCAGTACTTC	CASSYSGHAYEQYF
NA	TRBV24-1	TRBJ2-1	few	TGTGCCACCAGTGATCCAGGTCGCGCCTACAATGAGCAGTTCTTC	CATSDPGRAYNEQFF
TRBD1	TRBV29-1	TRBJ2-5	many	TGCAGCTCCACAGGGGGCGAAGAGACCCAGTACTTC	CSSTGGEETQYF
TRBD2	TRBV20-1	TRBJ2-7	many	TGCAGTGCTAGACCGGGACTAGCGAACTCCTACGAGCAGTACTTC	CSARPGLANSYEQYF
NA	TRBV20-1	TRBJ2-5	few	TGCAGTGCCTTAATAGCGGCCCAGTACTTC	CSALIAAQYF
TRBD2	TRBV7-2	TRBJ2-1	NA	TGTGCCAGCAGCTTCCAGGTAGGACTAGCGGGAGTACAGGAGCAGTTCTTC	CASSFQVGLAGVQEQFF
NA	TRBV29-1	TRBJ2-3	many	TGCAGCGGTAGCACAGATACGCAGTATTTT	CSGSTDTQYF
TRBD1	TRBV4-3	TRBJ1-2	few	TGCGCCAGCAGCCAATCTTGGGACAGTGCTAACTATGGCTACACCTTC	CASSQSWDSANYGYTF